This is a list of T cell receptor beta chains from one sample in a study of cytomegalovirus exposure and HLA in healthy donors. Measured with immunoSEQ multiplex PCR; TCRdb has only the in-frame clones, and not every one. This sample has 90,000 to 140,000 clones; 77% occur once, and the top ten carry 8.6%. Sequencing was done on a sample of PBMCs. Every receptor here comes from a woman aged 40 to 50 in good health and CMV-seropositive. CDR3s include the opening cysteine and the closing phenylalanine or tryptophan. A D gene is named only where the DNA matches it firmly. For some rows the clone size is stated as once, few or many, or as a class when expanded; others skip it.

clone size: -
D gene: -
J gene: TRBJ2-1
V gene: TRBV7-9
CDR3 DNA: TGTGCCAGCAGCTTAGCGCGTAGAACTATACCCTACAATGAGCAGTTCTTC
CDR3 protein: CASSLARRTIPYNEQFF

clone size: once
D gene: -
J gene: TRBJ1-2
V gene: TRBV4-1
CDR3 DNA: TGCGCCAGCAGCCAAGAACAGGGCCTCTTCCTCAACTATGGCTACACCTTC
CDR3 protein: CASSQEQGLFLNYGYTF

clone size: -
D gene: -
J gene: TRBJ2-5
V gene: TRBV11-3
CDR3 DNA: TGTGCCAGCAGCTTAGTGCAGCGAAAAGAGACCCAGTACTTC
CDR3 protein: CASSLVQRKETQYF

clone size: -
D gene: -
J gene: TRBJ1-2
V gene: TRBV28
CDR3 DNA: TGTGCCAGCAGGGCAGGCCTTGGTAGCTACACCTTC
CDR3 protein: CASRAGLGSYTF

clone size: -
D gene: -
J gene: TRBJ1-4
V gene: TRBV11-2
CDR3 DNA: TGTGCCAGCAGCTCCACCCGCGGGGCGGCGGCGGAAAAACTGTTTTTT
CDR3 protein: CASSSTRGAAAEKLFF

clone size: -
D gene: -
J gene: TRBJ2-7
V gene: TRBV7-9
CDR3 DNA: TGTGCCAGCAGCCCAAGCCCCGTTTACGAGCAGTACTTC
CDR3 protein: CASSPSPVYEQYF

clone size: -
D gene: TRBD1
J gene: TRBJ1-2
V gene: TRBV5-1
CDR3 DNA: TGCGCCAGCAGCACAGGGGATGCACACTATGGCTACACCTTC
CDR3 protein: CASSTGDAHYGYTF

clone size: -
D gene: TRBD2
J gene: TRBJ2-7
V gene: TRBV10-3
CDR3 DNA: TGTGCCATCAGTGAGTCCATTTCTTTTGCGGGGGAAACCTACGAGCAGTACTTC
CDR3 protein: CAISESISFAGETYEQYF

clone size: once
D gene: TRBD1
J gene: TRBJ1-2
V gene: TRBV28
CDR3 DNA: TGTGCCAGCAGTTTATCTGGGACAGGAGAGGGCTACACCTTC
CDR3 protein: CASSLSGTGEGYTF

clone size: -
D gene: TRBD1
J gene: TRBJ2-7
V gene: TRBV11-2
CDR3 DNA: TGTGCCAGCAGCCTGAGGGACAGGGGGTTGTTGGAGCAGTACTTC
CDR3 protein: CASSLRDRGLLEQYF

clone size: -
D gene: TRBD1
J gene: TRBJ2-1
V gene: TRBV28
CDR3 DNA: TGTGCCAGCAGTTTACCCCCGACAGGGGGCTCGGGCAATGAGCAGTTCTTC
CDR3 protein: CASSLPPTGGSGNEQFF

clone size: -
D gene: -
J gene: TRBJ2-3
V gene: TRBV6-1
CDR3 DNA: TGTGCCAGCAGCGTCACAGTCGTGGGCACAGATACGCAGTATTTT
CDR3 protein: CASSVTVVGTDTQYF

clone size: -
D gene: TRBD1
J gene: TRBJ2-5
V gene: TRBV28
CDR3 DNA: TGTGCCAGCTTGACAGGGGGCGCAGAGACCCAGTACTTC
CDR3 protein: CASLTGGAETQYF

clone size: once
D gene: -
J gene: TRBJ2-7
V gene: TRBV7-6
CDR3 DNA: TGTGCCAGCAGCCTGCAGGGCTTCTCCTACGAGCAGTACTTC
CDR3 protein: CASSLQGFSYEQYF

clone size: -
D gene: -
J gene: TRBJ1-2
V gene: TRBV21-1
CDR3 DNA: TGTGCCAGCAGCGAAAATCGGGAAACCCGACAGTCGGGGGGATATGGCTACACCTTC
CDR3 protein: CASSENRETRQSGGYGYTF

clone size: -
D gene: -
J gene: TRBJ2-7
V gene: TRBV7-9
CDR3 DNA: TGTGCCAGCACCCTGGAACCGGGACACGGAACCTACGAGCAGTACTTC
CDR3 protein: CASTLEPGHGTYEQYF

clone size: -
D gene: TRBD2
J gene: TRBJ2-1
V gene: TRBV28
CDR3 DNA: TGTGCCAGCATTGGTAGCGGGAGGTACTACAATGAGCAGTTCTTC
CDR3 protein: CASIGSGRYYNEQFF

clone size: few
D gene: -
J gene: TRBJ1-4
V gene: TRBV7-6
CDR3 DNA: TGTGCCAGCAGCTTAGGGGGCAGGTTGGAAAAACTGTTTTTT
CDR3 protein: CASSLGGRLEKLFF

clone size: -
D gene: -
J gene: TRBJ2-5
V gene: TRBV2
CDR3 DNA: TGTGCCAGCAGTGACTGGGACAAAGAGACCCAGTACTTC
CDR3 protein: CASSDWDKETQYF

clone size: -
D gene: -
J gene: TRBJ1-1
V gene: TRBV6-6
CDR3 DNA: TGTGCCAGCAGCTTTATTCAAGCTTTCTTT
CDR3 protein: CASSFIQAFF

clone size: -
D gene: TRBD2
J gene: TRBJ2-1
V gene: TRBV7-9
CDR3 DNA: TGTGCCAGCAGCCCGGGGGGGAATGAGCAGTTCTTC
CDR3 protein: CASSPGGNEQFF

clone size: -
D gene: -
J gene: TRBJ2-1
V gene: TRBV7-9
CDR3 DNA: TGTGCCAGCAGCTTAGGCATCGGCAATGAGCAGTTCTTC
CDR3 protein: CASSLGIGNEQFF

clone size: -
D gene: TRBD2
J gene: TRBJ2-1
V gene: TRBV5-4
CDR3 DNA: TGTGCCAGCAGCTTGGGCCTAGCGGGACCCACCTACAATGAGCAGTTCTTC
CDR3 protein: CASSLGLAGPTYNEQFF

clone size: -
D gene: TRBD1
J gene: TRBJ2-3
V gene: TRBV5-4
CDR3 DNA: TGTGCCAGCAGCTTACAGTACCGGGACAGCCTCACAGATACGCAGTATTTT
CDR3 protein: CASSLQYRDSLTDTQYF

clone size: few
D gene: -
J gene: TRBJ2-2
V gene: TRBV6-6
CDR3 DNA: TGTGCCAGCAGTTCCTTGGACAGGAACACCGGGGAGCTGTTTTTT
CDR3 protein: CASSSLDRNTGELFF

clone size: -
D gene: TRBD1
J gene: TRBJ2-3
V gene: TRBV28
CDR3 DNA: TGTGCCAGCAGTGGACAGGGAAGCACAGATACGCAGTATTTT
CDR3 protein: CASSGQGSTDTQYF

clone size: -
D gene: TRBD2
J gene: TRBJ2-5
V gene: TRBV4-2
CDR3 DNA: TGTGCCAGCAGCAAAGCTACTAGCGGGGGGGAAGAGACCCAGTACTTC
CDR3 protein: CASSKATSGGEETQYF

clone size: -
D gene: -
J gene: TRBJ2-5
V gene: TRBV19
CDR3 DNA: TGTGCCAGTAGTCCCAGGGGGACTAGTCGCAGTGAGACCCAGTACTTC
CDR3 protein: CASSPRGTSRSETQYF